These 24 T cell receptor beta chains were all obtained from the same sample, sequenced in a study of blood T cell repertoires in COVID-19. Profiled with immunoSEQ multiplex PCR; TCRdb holds only in-frame clones, not every one. This table holds 280,000 or so clones, roughly 85% found once. Sequencing was performed on PBMCs or T cells enriched from blood (not recorded which). Receptors originate from a woman aged 35 to 49 who had recovered from COVID-19.

The rearrangement uses TRBV28 and TRBJ2-7; possibly TRBD1 for D (5 bases). The CDR3 runs 13 residues. The germline gives CDR1 MDHEN, CDR2 SYDVKM. Trimming removed 1 base at V and 9 bases at J, with 13 bases between. CDR3 sequence reads: CASSLLAQGGQYF. DNA for the CDR3: TGTGCCAGCAGTTTATTGGCCCAGGGCGGGCAGTACTTC.

The J gene is TRBJ2-1, the V gene TRBV4-3; D unclear. V lost 3 bases to trimming and J lost 6 bases, with 9 bases between them. This CDR3 contains 13 residues. CDR1 and CDR2 from the germline V gene are LGHNA and YSLEER. The CDR3 DNA follows: TGCGCCAGCAGCCATTCCCCTTCCAATGAGCAGTTCTTC. Translation: CASSHSPSNEQFF.

The V gene is TRBV27, the J gene TRBJ2-3, with D uncertain. Per germline, CDR1 MNHEY and CDR2 SMNVEV (reference sequence). Trimming stripped 0 bases from V and 4 bases from J, with 20 bases between. The CDR3 loop spans 18 amino acids. The CDR3 sequence: CASSLSSLRGRIADTQYF. The CDR3 DNA is TGTGCCAGCAGTTTATCGAGCCTCAGAGGAAGGATTGCAGATACGCAGTATTTT.

The chain is built from TRBV27 and TRBJ1-3; a weak D match, TRBD1 (5 bases). This CDR3 has 16 residues. The V end lost 2 bases, the J end lost 0 bases, and 11 bases lay between the germline ends. Germline CDR1 and CDR2: MNHEY and SMNVEV (reference sequence). Written as DNA, the CDR3 is TGTGCCAGCAGTTTAGCCCCAGGGTTCTCTGGAAACACCATATATTTT. It specifies CASSLAPGFSGNTIYF.

The rearrangement joins TRBV6-6 to TRBJ2-2; weak D call: TRBD1 (6 bases). Trimming stripped 10 bases from V and 6 bases from J, with 12 bases between. Germline assignment: CDR1 MNHNY and CDR2 SVGAGI (reference sequence). The CDR3 is made up of 12 amino acids. CDR3 in amino acids: CATLQGAGELFF. DNA of the CDR3: TGTGCCACCTTACAGGGCGCCGGGGAGCTGTTTTTT.

This clone was detected only once. The V call is TRBV7-2, the J call TRBJ2-3, with D perhaps TRBD2 (6 bases). The CDR3 loop spans 15 amino acids. CDR1 and CDR2 from the germline V gene are SGHTA and FQGNSA. V gave up 1 base and J gave up 0 bases, with 8 bases separating them. The CDR3 DNA reads TGTGCCAGCAGCTTAGGTAGCGGTAGCACAGATACGCAGTATTTT. It specifies CASSLGSGSTDTQYF.

The V and J genes are TRBV2 and TRBJ1-6; 9 nucleotides agree with TRBD1. J gave up 11 bases and V 5 bases, and 10 bases lay outside the gene matches. This CDR3 region has 15 residues. The germline V gene has CDR1 SNHLY and CDR2 FYNNEI. CDR3 residues: CASSPGTGKFAPLHF. The CDR3 DNA reads as TGTGCCAGCAGTCCCGGGACAGGGAAGTTCGCACCCCTCCACTTT. Together with reference TRBV2 and TRBJ1-6, the CDR3 gives the full variable domain: EPEVTQTPSHQVTQMGQEVILRCVPISNHLYFYWYRQILGQKVEFLVSFYNNEISEKSEIFDDQFSVERPDGSNFTLKIRSTKLEDSAMYFCASSPGTGKFAPLHFGNGTRLTVT.

The chain combines TRBV7-2 with TRBJ2-5; no clear D gene. V lost 0 bases and J lost 1, with 9 bases in between. Germline CDR1 is SGHTA and CDR2 is FQGNSA. The CDR3 contains 15 residues. The CDR3 DNA follows: TGTGCCAGCAGCTTAGCGAGTGTTTCCCAAGAGACCCAGTACTTC. It yields the protein CASSLASVSQETQYF. Together with reference TRBV7-2 and TRBJ2-5, the CDR3 gives the full variable domain: GAGVSQSPSNKVTEKGKDVELRCDPISGHTALYWYRQSLGQGLEFLIYFQGNSAPDKSGLPSDRFSAERTGGSVSTLTIQRTQQEDSAVYLCASSLASVSQETQYFGPGTRLLVL.

This chain uses TRBV18 with TRBJ1-1, with 7 bases aligning to TRBD1. Germline CDR1 is KGHSH and CDR2 is LQKENI. There are 15 residues in the CDR3. J gave up 1 base and V 0 bases, and 2 bases lay outside the gene matches. CDR3 nucleotides: TGTGCCAGCTCACCACCGACAGGGAAGAACACTGAAGCTTTCTTT. This sequence encodes CASSPPTGKNTEAFF.

As for this clone: The sample contains more than one DNA sequence encoding this CDR3. V and J are TRBV4-3 and TRBJ2-1, with 11 bases aligning to TRBD2. The CDR3 has 16 amino acids. In germline, CDR1 is LGHNA, CDR2 YSLEER. V lost 1 base, J lost 3 bases, and 2 bases stayed unmatched. CDR3 protein: CASSQGLAGGYNEQFF. The DNA of the CDR3 is TGCGCCAGCAGCCAAGGGCTAGCGGGAGGCTACAATGAGCAGTTCTTC.

The rearrangement joins TRBV30 to TRBJ1-3; D may be TRBD1 (6 bases). This CDR3 contains 15 residues. Germline CDR1 and CDR2: GTSNPN and SVGIG (reference sequence). The ends were cut back, 5 bases at V and 0 bases at J, with 14 bases in the middle. The CDR3 DNA is TGTGCCTGGGTCCCTGGACAGAACTCTGGAAACACCATATATTTT. Protein: CAWVPGQNSGNTIYF.

As DNA, the CDR3 is TGTGCCAGCAGTCCCCGGAGGCCTGGAAACACCATATATTTT. Its protein product is CASSPRRPGNTIYF. The rearrangement joins TRBV25-1 to TRBJ1-3; D is ambiguous. The V gene lost 5 bases and the J gene lost 2 bases, with 10 bases spanning the gap. Germline-derived CDR1 and CDR2 are MGHDK and SYGVNS. The CDR3 contains 14 residues.

The gene calls are TRBV11-1 and TRBJ2-1; TRBD1 is a possible D gene (5 bases). Trimming removed 5 bases from V and 6 bases from J, with 5 bases in between. From germline, CDR1 is SGHAT and CDR2 FQDESV (reference sequence). The CDR3 is 11 residues long. The chain's CDR3 is CASSRGNEQFF. CDR3 nucleotides: TGTGCCAGCAGCAGGGGCAATGAGCAGTTCTTC.

The rearrangement joins TRBV7-9 to TRBJ2-1, with D unresolved. Germline values: CDR1 SEHNR, CDR2 FQNEAQ (reference sequence). This CDR3 is 14 amino acids long. With 1 base removed from V and 5 bases from J, the gap between germline ends came to 9 bases. CDR3 region: CASSLVLANNEQFF. CDR3 nucleotide sequence: TGTGCCAGCAGCTTAGTACTTGCTAACAATGAGCAGTTCTTC.

The sample holds one count of this clone. This chain joins TRBV7-9 and TRBJ2-5; TRBD1 might be the D (5 bases). CDR1 and CDR2 from the germline V gene are SEHNR and FQNEAQ (reference sequence). Trimming stripped 2 bases from V and 3 bases from J, with 7 bases between. The CDR3 is 13 amino acids. In DNA, the CDR3 is TGTGCCAGCAGCTTATCCAGGGAAGAGACCCAGTACTTC. This encodes CASSLSREETQYF.

The V and J genes are TRBV7-8 and TRBJ2-1; weak D call: TRBD2 (6 bases). V was clipped by 5 bases and J by 8 bases, with 13 bases between them. CDR1 is SGHVS and CDR2 is FQNEAQ in the germline V gene. CDR3 size: 13 residues. CDR3 loop: CASSRELADEQFF. The CDR3 DNA reads TGTGCCAGCAGCCGAGAACTAGCTGATGAGCAGTTCTTC.

The CDR3 protein is CASSPARGLPRALHF. Written as DNA, the CDR3 is TGTGCCAGCAGCCCTGCGAGAGGATTACCGCGGGCCCTCCACTTT. The chain is built from TRBV3-1 (or the pseudogene TRBV3-2) and TRBJ1-6; D remains unclear. The CDR3 extends over 15 amino acids. V dropped 4 bases and J dropped 14 bases, with 21 bases sitting between them. Germline V gives CDR1 LGHDT, CDR2 YNNKEL (reference sequence).

This chain uses TRBV28 with TRBJ1-1; TRBD1 is a possible D gene (5 bases). From germline, CDR1 is MDHEN and CDR2 SYDVKM. The CDR3 has 13 residues. V was shortened by 7 bases and J by 3 bases, with 12 bases between the two germline ends. DNA for the CDR3: TGTGCCAGCACCTTGTGGGGGGACACTGAAGCTTTCTTT. This sequence encodes CASTLWGDTEAFF.

The CDR3 loop is CASSFGLAGGYEQYF. Here the CDR3 DNA reads TGTGCCAGCAGCTTCGGGCTAGCGGGAGGGTACGAGCAGTACTTC. The chain employs TRBV7-2 and TRBJ2-7, with TRBD2 identical over 12 bases. There are 15 residues in the CDR3. Per germline, CDR1 SGHTA and CDR2 FQGNSA. V shed 3 bases and J 4 bases; nucleotides not matched to a gene: 4.

V and J are TRBV7-9 and TRBJ2-7; 9 bases map to TRBD2. Looked up from germline, CDR1 is SEHNR and CDR2 is FQNEAQ (reference sequence). This CDR3 is built from 15 residues. V was pared by 5 bases and J by 7 bases, with 12 bases of the junction left unmatched. The CDR3 DNA reads TGTGCCAGCAGCCTGAGGGCGGGAGGGCCTTGGGAGCAGTACTTC. Encoded protein: CASSLRAGGPWEQYF.

Details on this clone: At one end, the junction sequence differs from germline, possibly due to a read error. This chain joins TRBV5-4 and TRBJ2-1; 8 positions agree with TRBD2. Germline values: CDR1 SGHNT, CDR2 YYREEE (reference sequence). This CDR3 region has 14 residues. The CDR3 is CASTGGTSFNEQFF. DNA for the CDR3: TGTGCCTCCACGGGGGGGACCTCCTTCAATGAGCAGTTCTTC.

Of note for this clone: This specimen includes other DNA sequences encoding the same CDR3. The rearrangement links TRBV18 to TRBJ2-7; 8 bases align to TRBD1. The CDR3 is 14 amino acids. The V gene end was trimmed by 5 bases and the J gene end by 0 bases; junction bases not matched to a gene: 3. Germline V gene sequence: CDR1 KGHSH, CDR2 LQKENI. CDR3 sequence: CASSATGDSYEQYF. The DNA of the CDR3 is TGTGCCAGCTCAGCGACAGGGGACTCCTACGAGCAGTACTTC.

This clone was seen just once. The chain uses TRBV18 and TRBJ1-1, with D tentatively TRBD1 (5 bases). Trimming cost V 3 bases and J 6 bases, with 11 bases left between them. There are 13 residues in the CDR3. Germline CDR1 KGHSH, CDR2 LQKENI. This CDR3 reads CASSPPGYPEAFF. The DNA for the CDR3 is TGTGCCAGCTCACCGCCAGGGTACCCTGAAGCTTTCTTT.

The chain couples TRBV27 to TRBJ2-3; D is possibly TRBD2 (5 bases). This CDR3 is 15 amino acids long. V lost 5 bases, J lost 6 bases, and 18 bases lay in between. Germline CDR1 reads MNHEY; CDR2 reads SMNVEV (reference sequence). The CDR3 DNA sequence: TGTGCCAGCAGTACACCTCGGGGTCGGTGGGATACGCAGTATTTT. It translates to CASSTPRGRWDTQYF.